The count of the clone carrying this TCR beta chain is one. Its specificity is unknown. CDR1 is GTSNPN, CDR2 SVGIG, per germline (reference sequence). The CDR3 sequence is 10 residues long. V lost 3 bases and J lost 3, with 2 bases in between. Method: immunoSEQ multiplex PCR; TCRdb's copy keeps in-frame clones and lacks some. The data show some 170,000 clones, just under 90% seen once. The record originates from a study of T cell responses to AZD1222 COVID-19 vaccine. General observations from the study: Vaccination with two AZD1222 doses was followed by a rise in Spike-specific TCR breadth and depth. Mapped onto spike, vaccine-associated CD4 TCRs spanned it and were dominant at 160-218 and 743-854. Among the donors, most were white British and more were female, and clonal diversity was possibly underestimated.

The V gene is TRBV30, the J gene TRBJ2-5; D ambiguous. The material sequenced was peripheral blood, taken 28 days after the second dose of the MenACWY control vaccine. The TCR was taken from an adult who received the MenACWY meningococcal vaccine as a control. The CDR3 region is CAWREETQYF. CDR3 in DNA: TGTGCCTGGAGGGAAGAGACCCAGTACTTC.